The 30 T cell receptor beta chains below were found in one sample sequenced in a study of T cell repertoires in cytomegalovirus infection (dated by TCRdb to between 2017 and 2020). The instrument given in TCRdb is Illumina HiSeq 1500. TCRdb took the public reads, trimmed them with fastp at Q25, ran MiXCR for clone calling and kept in-frame beta chains. Each CDR3 protein gets just one entry, which takes the most common genes and DNA from the rows behind it. The table for this sample lists 150,000 to 200,000 distinct CDR3 sequences; approximately 17% of them were counted only once. Clones ranked in the top ten supply less than 25% of the sample. Sequenced: CD8+ T cells from PBMCs. All receptors derive from a human donor in good health (CMV status not recorded). Some clones in this sample may be carry-over from other donors' samples.

This chain links TRBV20-1 with TRBJ2-5; tentatively, D is TRBD1 or TRBD2 (5 bases each). The V end lost 5 bases, the J end lost 2 bases, and 18 bases lay between the germline ends. This CDR3 has 15 amino acids. The germline gives CDR1 DFQATT, CDR2 SNEGSKA (reference sequence). The CDR3 region has the DNA TGCAGTGCTGACCACTCCGGGGCCCAGCAAGAGACCCAGTACTTC. Its translation is CSADHSGAQQETQYF.

This clonotype was seen only a few times. The chain has TRBV12-3 or TRBV12-4 and TRBJ2-7, with D perhaps given as TRBD1 or TRBD2 (5 bases each). The CDR3 is 15 residues long. V was clipped by 0 bases and J by 3 bases, with 12 bases between them. CDR3 coding DNA: TGTGCCAGCAGTTTAGCGGGGGACGCCTTCTACGAGCAGTACTTC. It yields the protein CASSLAGDAFYEQYF.

This chain uses TRBV12-3 or TRBV12-4 with TRBJ1-2, with 8 bases aligning to TRBD1. This CDR3 is 18 amino acids long. Unmatched junction bases numbered 15, after V lost 5 bases and J lost 1 base. CDR3: CASSLSGFGQGYNYGYTF. The CDR3 coding sequence is TGTGCCAGCAGTCTTTCAGGGTTCGGACAGGGCTATAACTATGGCTACACCTTC.

This clonotype was recorded a few times. This chain uses TRBV2 with TRBJ1-2; TRBD1 is a possible D gene (5 bases). V gave up 3 bases and J gave up 6 bases, with 14 bases separating them. The CDR3 loop spans 14 amino acids. Germline assignment: CDR1 SNHLY and CDR2 FYNNEI. The CDR3 is CASSDLGVSDGYTF. CDR3 DNA: TGTGCCAGCAGTGATCTAGGGGTATCGGATGGCTACACCTTC.

The rearrangement links TRBV7-2 to TRBJ1-4; D is possibly TRBD1 (5 bases). Germline V CDR1 and CDR2: SGHTA, FQGNSA. The CDR3 contains 14 residues. Trimming stripped 4 bases from V and 6 bases from J, with 12 bases between. CDR3 DNA: TGTGCCAGCAGCTACCGGTCGGGGGATGAAAAACTGTTTTTT. Amino acids: CASSYRSGDEKLFF.

In this sample, this clonotype turned up a few times. The rearrangement links TRBV30 to TRBJ1-2, with 8 bases aligning to TRBD1. From germline, CDR1 is GTSNPN and CDR2 SVGIG (reference sequence). This CDR3 is 14 amino acids long. Trimming at V came to 3 bases and at J to 3 bases, leaving 6 bases not matched to a gene. The CDR3: CAWSGAGGDYGYTF. Written as DNA, the CDR3 is TGTGCCTGGAGCGGGGCAGGGGGCGACTATGGCTACACCTTC.

A few counts support this clonotype. The chain is built from TRBV7-9 and TRBJ2-7; D may be TRBD1 (5 bases). CDR1 SEHNR and CDR2 FQNEAQ come from the germline V gene (reference sequence). V was trimmed by 4 bases and J by 3 bases, leaving 13 bases between them. This CDR3 region has 14 residues. In nucleotides, the CDR3 is TGTGCCAGCAGCTCCTCCGCAGGGATCTACGAGCAGTACTTC. It encodes CASSSSAGIYEQYF.

The CDR3 loop reads CASSPEDRATYEQYF. In nucleotides, the CDR3 is TGTGCCAGCTCACCAGAAGACAGGGCAACCTACGAGCAGTACTTC. The chain has TRBV18 and TRBJ2-7, with 7 positions matching TRBD1. The CDR3 runs to 15 residues. The ends lost 2 bases at V and 2 bases at J; junction bases unmatched: 6. Germline V gives CDR1 KGHSH, CDR2 LQKENI.

The V gene is TRBV4-1, the J gene TRBJ1-4; TRBD1 matches at 7 bases. Per germline, CDR1 MGHRA and CDR2 YSYEKL. Trimming at V came to 0 bases and at J to 0 bases, leaving 10 bases not matched to a gene. CDR3 size: 19 residues. The CDR3 bases are TGCGCCAGCAGCCAAGAGGTCCAGGGGGGAGTTGCAACTAATGAAAAACTGTTTTTT. Translating gives CASSQEVQGGVATNEKLFF.

This clonotype has a handful of counts. The CDR3 spells CSVEWEKGRGYTF. For the CDR3, the DNA is TGCAGCGTTGAATGGGAGAAGGGTAGGGGCTACACCTTC. J is TRBJ1-2 and V is TRBV29-1; D is unclear. Looked up from germline, CDR1 is SQVTM and CDR2 is ANQGSEA. Trimming cost V 2 bases and J 8 bases, with 15 bases left between them. The CDR3 extends over 13 amino acids.

The chain links TRBV14 to TRBJ2-7; D ambiguous. The CDR3 is 16 amino acids. V lost 1 base, J lost 5 bases, and 18 bases lay in between. In germline, CDR1 is SGHDN, CDR2 FVKESK. The CDR3, as DNA: TGTGCCAGCAGCCAAGGGCGGTTAGGCCCTATCCACGAGCAGTACTTC. This translates into CASSQGRLGPIHEQYF. Combining the CDR3 with reference TRBV14 and TRBJ2-7 gives the whole variable domain EAGVTQFPSHSVIEKGQTVTLRCDPISGHDNLYWYRRVMGKEIKFLLHFVKESKQDESGMPNNRFLAERTGGTYSTLKVQPAELEDSGVYFCASSQGRLGPIHEQYFGPGTRLTVT.

This clonotype appeared a few times. The chain combines TRBV11-2 with TRBJ2-7, with 10 bases aligning to TRBD1. Trimming removed 1 base from V and 1 base from J; junction bases left unmatched: 16. The V gene's germline CDR1 is SGHAT and CDR2 FQNNGV. This CDR3 has 20 residues. In DNA, the CDR3 is TGTGCCAGCAGCTTAGGGACAGGGGGGGCCCTACGAAGAGGTTCCTACGAGCAGTACTTC. It yields the protein CASSLGTGGALRRGSYEQYF.

There are a few counts of this clonotype. The chain is built from TRBV27 and TRBJ2-7; D gene ambiguous. The ends were cut back, 2 bases at V and 6 bases at J, with 11 bases in the middle. The CDR3 extends over 13 amino acids. In germline, CDR1 is MNHEY, CDR2 SMNVEV (reference sequence). CDR3 coding DNA: TGTGCCAGCAGTTTAGGGTGGGAAACCGAGCAGTACTTC. It yields the protein CASSLGWETEQYF.

The chain links TRBV28 to TRBJ2-1, with D possibly matching TRBD2 (6 bases). The CDR3 runs 14 residues. CDR1 MDHEN and CDR2 SYDVKM come from the germline V gene. The V gene lost 3 bases and the J gene lost 5 bases, with 11 bases spanning the gap. The CDR3 is CASSLGGLDNEQFF. DNA of the CDR3: TGTGCCAGCAGTTTGGGGGGTCTGGACAATGAGCAGTTCTTC. The whole variable domain, remainder taken from reference TRBV28 and TRBJ2-1, is DVKVTQSSRYLVKRTGEKVFLECVQDMDHENMFWYRQDPGLGLRLIYFSYDVKMKEKGDIPEGYSVSREKKERFSLILESASTNQTSMYLCASSLGGLDNEQFFGPGTRLTVL.

The V call is TRBV4-2, the J call TRBJ2-1, with 9 nucleotides matching TRBD2. Germline V lookup: CDR1 LGHNA, CDR2 YNFKEQ. This CDR3 has 16 residues. V shed 1 base, J shed 3 bases, and the junction held 4 bases outside the gene matches. Here the CDR3 reads CASSQGTSENYNEQFF. CDR3 nucleotide sequence: TGTGCCAGCAGCCAAGGGACTAGCGAAAACTACAATGAGCAGTTCTTC.

In this sample, this clonotype turned up many times. The rearrangement joins TRBV7-8 to TRBJ2-2, with TRBD1 matching over 8 bases. The CDR3 is made up of 14 amino acids. The trim removed 11 bases at V and 1 base at J, leaving 6 bases unmatched. The germline CDR1 and CDR2 sequences are SGHVS and FQNEAQ. CDR3 region: CAGTGGENTGELFF. CDR3 sequence (DNA): TGTGCCGGTACAGGGGGAGAGAACACCGGGGAGCTGTTTTTT.

This clonotype was seen more than once but under ten times. This rearrangement joins TRBV12-3 or TRBV12-4 to TRBJ1-6; D not certain. The CDR3 length is 14 residues. Trimming left V 2 bases short and J 5 bases short, with 7 bases between. In DNA, the CDR3 is TGTGCCAGCAGTTTAAGGCTAAATAATTCACCCCTCCACTTT. This gives the protein CASSLRLNNSPLHF.

V is TRBV9 and J is TRBJ2-7, with TRBD2 matching 8 bases. The germline gives CDR1 SGDLS, CDR2 YYNGEE. V dropped 0 bases and J dropped 0; count of bases not matched to a gene: 5. There are 16 residues in the CDR3. The CDR3 DNA reads as TGTGCCAGCAGCGTAGATGCGGGGGGCCGCTCCTACGAGCAGTACTTC. This sequence encodes CASSVDAGGRSYEQYF.

This clonotype was counted a few times. J is TRBJ1-2 and V is TRBV9, with D possibly TRBD1 on 5 matching bases. V was cut by 3 bases and J by 7 bases, with 13 bases left in between. Germline CDR1 is SGDLS and CDR2 is YYNGEE. CDR3 size: 13 residues. CDR3 DNA: TGTGCCAGCAGCGCCGATGGGGGGAGTGGCTACACCTTC. Translated: CASSADGGSGYTF. The entire variable domain, with the rest obtained from reference TRBV9 and TRBJ1-2, is as follows: DSGVTQTPKHLITATGQRVTLRCSPRSGDLSVYWYQQSLDQGLQFLIQYYNGEERAKGNILERFSAQQFPDLHSELNLSSLELGDSALYFCASSADGGSGYTFGSGTRLTVV.

This chain links TRBV7-9 with TRBJ1-1; 7 bases are shared with TRBD1. The CDR3 totals 15 residues. The germline V gene has CDR1 SEHNR and CDR2 FQNEAQ (reference sequence). Germline trimming cut 1 base from V and 3 bases from J; bases unmatched to any gene: 5. The CDR3 DNA is TGTGCCAGCAGCTTAGGACAGGGAGAGGACACTGAAGCTTTCTTT. Residues: CASSLGQGEDTEAFF.

The gene calls are TRBV28 and TRBJ1-1; a possible D gene is TRBD1 (5 bases). V gave up 10 bases and J gave up 4 bases, with 13 bases separating them. Per germline, CDR1 MDHEN and CDR2 SYDVKM. The CDR3 extends over 12 amino acids. This CDR3 reads CATSPGITEAFF. In nucleotides, the CDR3 is TGTGCCACCTCGCCAGGGATCACTGAAGCTTTCTTT.

CDR3 sequence (DNA): TGTGCCTGGAGTGAGGGTCCCCATGAGCAGTTCTTC. This gives the protein CAWSEGPHEQFF. The chain recombines TRBV30 with TRBJ2-1; D gene ambiguous. CDR1 GTSNPN and CDR2 SVGIG come from the germline V gene (reference sequence). This CDR3 is 12 amino acids long. V gave up 1 base and J gave up 8 bases, with 9 bases separating them.

This clonotype was seen only a few times. V gene TRBV7-9 combines with J gene TRBJ2-1, with 7 bases fitting TRBD1. Germline lookup yields CDR1 SEHNR and CDR2 FQNEAQ (reference sequence). The V and J ends lost 2 bases and 3 bases, in that order; junction bases with no gene match: 4. There are 15 residues in the CDR3. The CDR3 here is CASSLKGAGYNEQFF. CDR3 DNA: TGTGCCAGCAGCTTAAAGGGGGCCGGCTACAATGAGCAGTTCTTC.

This clonotype has more than one count but fewer than ten. This chain uses TRBV2 with TRBJ2-1; 11 positions match TRBD2. The V segment lost 5 bases and the J segment 0 bases; nucleotides outside the gene matches: 9. The germline V gene has CDR1 SNHLY and CDR2 FYNNEI. The CDR3 is 18 residues long. The CDR3 sequence: CASSKLAGASSSYNEQFF. In nucleotides, the CDR3 is TGTGCCAGCAGTAAACTAGCGGGGGCGTCGAGCTCCTACAATGAGCAGTTCTTC.

The chain carries TRBV4-2 and TRBJ1-1, with 9 bases lining up with TRBD1. The junction had 9 bases not matched to a gene; V was cut back by 4 bases and J by 0 bases. Germline loops: CDR1 LGHNA, CDR2 YNFKEQ. The CDR3 is made up of 17 amino acids. In nucleotides, the CDR3 is TGTGCCAGCAGCCGCCCGGACAGGGGCCTCATGAACACTGAAGCTTTCTTT. It encodes CASSRPDRGLMNTEAFF.

The genes are TRBV12-5 and TRBJ1-2; D gene ambiguous. The V and J ends lost 7 bases and 4 bases respectively, with 10 bases between them. CDR1 LGHNT and CDR2 FRNRAP come from the germline V gene. This CDR3 spans 12 amino acids. The CDR3 nucleotides read TGTGCTAGTGCCCCGGCCTTCTATGGCTACACCTTC. Protein sequence: CASAPAFYGYTF.

The table lists this clonotype with many counts. The chain has TRBV7-2 and TRBJ2-1; possibly TRBD1 or TRBD2 for D (5 bases each). Germline V gives CDR1 SGHTA, CDR2 FQGNSA. V lost 5 bases and J lost 4, with 9 bases in between. The CDR3 length is 13 residues. CDR3 sequence: CASSREGYNEQFF. The CDR3 DNA reads as TGTGCCAGCAGCCGAGAGGGGTACAATGAGCAGTTCTTC.

The J gene is TRBJ1-6, the V gene TRBV6-2 or TRBV6-3; D uncertain. The CDR3 sequence is 15 residues long. Germline CDR1 reads MNHEY; CDR2 reads SVGEGT. The V end was cut by 0 bases, the J end by 5 bases, with 8 bases between. In DNA form, the CDR3 reads TGTGCCAGCAGTTACTCGGTCGGGAATAATTCACCCCTCCACTTT. It is translated as CASSYSVGNNSPLHF.

The chain employs TRBV6-1 and TRBJ2-7; possible D gene TRBD2, 5 bases. The CDR3 sequence is 16 residues long. V lost 7 bases and J 0 bases, leaving 19 bases between the germline ends. Germline V gives CDR1 MNHNS, CDR2 SASEGT. CDR3 residues: CASNPRRPGFSYEQYF. CDR3 coding DNA: TGTGCCAGCAACCCCAGGAGGCCCGGGTTCTCCTACGAGCAGTACTTC.

The chain recombines TRBV11-2 with TRBJ2-1, with 12 bases aligning to TRBD2. With 0 bases clipped from V and 4 bases from J, the junction kept 4 bases outside the gene matches. Germline CDR1 SGHAT, CDR2 FQNNGV. This CDR3 is 17 amino acids long. The CDR3 coding sequence is TGTGCCAGCAGCTTAGAACTACTAGCGGGGGGTTACAATGAGCAGTTCTTC. Encoded protein: CASSLELLAGGYNEQFF.